This T cell receptor beta chain was observed in a study of shared clonotypes between healthy human individuals (dated by TCRdb to the early 2020s). As for the study more broadly: The cohort comprised a couple of women and three men aged 18 to 49 years. Libraries were prepared and TCR repertoires were sequenced by different laboratories using diverse techniques, in order to increase sequencing depth and limit assay-specific biases. For each donor, CD4 naive and CD4 memory were each run on three plates, CD8 naive on two plates, and CD8 memory on one plate. Between about 0.8 and 9 billion PBMCs per donor were obtained by leukapheresis. The study deeply sequenced blood TCR repertoires of five healthy adults to estimate repertoire size and the extent of clonotype sharing between individuals. Paper-wide results and their limitations: When several donors were compared, the shared fraction of clonotypes was around 5% for naive CD4, over 3% for naive CD8, about 2.4% for memory CD4, and roughly 0.4% for memory CD8. Because the study included a small number of donors, the genetic and exposure-history diversity represented was limited. Sampling was limited to blood, and TCR repertoires in tissue likely differ from TCR repertoires in blood. Estimated clonotype richness was generally larger for naive than for memory subsets. Compared with non-shared clonotypes, the clonotypes found in all four sorted-subset donors had higher generation probabilities. Pairwise subsampling led to the expectation that sequencing depth would affect the degree of clonotype sharing among donors. Rarefaction of sorted-subset datasets indicated incomplete sequencing despite the large sequencing depth.

V drops 3 bases and J drops 1 base, leaving 7 bases in between. From the germline V gene, CDR1 is SGDLS and CDR2 is YYNGEE. The CDR3, from cysteine to phenylalanine, totals 13 residues. Kept here is only the CDR3 DNA, which spans 39 bases and is read in frame from base 1. The count of this clone is one. This receptor's antigen is unknown. A read error is possible here, since a much larger clone lies one base away. Donors were healthy HIV-negative adults with no recently reported acute infections or vaccinations. Every donor was a Caucasian adult living in Nashville, Tennessee, USA. The CD8 memory samples were a combination of magnetically selected CD45RO+ cells and CCR7-negative CD45RA+ effector memory (TemRA) cells. Blood was obtained by leukapheresis, after which PBMCs were separated by Ficoll-Histopaque density gradient centrifugation and cryopreserved in liquid nitrogen vapor phase. Purity and quantity of every magnetically sorted T cell population were checked by analytical flow cytometry. Genomic DNA was isolated from every sorted fraction and measured by UV absorbance on a Nanodrop 2000c.

TCR CDR3 regions were amplified from genomic DNA by multiplex PCR using the deep immunoSEQ assay. Genomic DNA extracted from each cell subset was distributed evenly over all wells of several immunoSEQ 96-well plates, and each plate served as one replicate. Each replicate PCR for sorted subsets received around 210 ng genomic DNA, equal to 28,000 or so T cell genomes. The purified libraries were quantified using a Qubit 3.0 fluorometer, sized with a Bioanalyzer 2100, and then quantified again using the KAPA Library Quantification kit. Every immunoSEQ 96-well plate was sequenced on a dedicated single-read 150-cycle Illumina NextSeq 550 flow cell. Per the original workflow: Because only junctional sequences without quality scores were contained in the immunoSEQ output, filtering matching that applied to full-length reads could not be performed. To assign V/J genes and CDR3, sequences were annotated using PyIR, a Python wrapper for IgBLAST v1.9, with IMGT germline references. Reads were removed for weak V/J assignments (E-value above 1e-6), missing CDR3, stop codons, out-of-frame junctions, or ambiguous translated residues. A V3J clonotype was defined by an identical inferred V gene, J gene, and CDR3 amino acid sequence. The percentage overlap between two repertoires was calculated by dividing the number of shared unique clonotypes by the size of the smaller repertoire. Richness of each repertoire was evaluated using RTK rarefaction, the Chao1 estimator, and Recon v2.1 estimates of unobserved clonotypes. For all TCRbeta clonotypes obtained by the gDNA method from four donors, generation probabilities were computed with OLGA. Sourced from immuneACCESS, this table was stored by TCRdb with only in-frame sequences that have V and J called. A share of the clones is absent; for the studies checked, an unresolved V gene accounts for under half, and the remainder has no known explanation. The V and J calls and clone size come from that table; D and trimming were worked out from the DNA. The sample table contains about 95,000 clones; only one count was recorded for 67% of them. The top ten hold 35% to 55% of the sample.

The clonotype comes from a man aged 25 to 45 in good health. This chain is built from TRBV9 and TRBJ2-5; there is no confident call for the D gene. The specimen was memory CD8+ T cells sorted from blood. Interpreted using the paper, the cell subset or site label stands for: CD45RO+ cells pooled with CCR7-negative TemRA cells. For the CDR3, the sequence is CASSADVQETQYF. DNA sequence: TGTGCCAGCAGCGCGGACGTCCAAGAGACCCAGTACTTC.